A single T cell receptor beta chain is shown here with its context. The antigen remains undetermined. This CDR3 region has 16 residues. Germline CDR1 and CDR2: MNHEY and SMNVEV (reference sequence). V lost 0 bases and J lost 4; bases outside the gene matches: 5. These data originate in a study of siplizumab effects on memory and regulatory T cells. Study findings and constraints: The study found that siplizumab significantly reduced alloreactive sequences traceable to unstimulated CD4+ memory cells. An assignable phenotype, naive or memory, was missing from roughly 79-95% of proliferating CD4+ or CD8+ clones. Sequences below about 10^-5 frequency were poorly captured, limiting mapping of alloreactive clones.

Assay used: immunoSEQ multiplex PCR; TCRdb lists only in-frame clones, some missing. The repertoire includes tens of thousands of clones, under 98% of them detected once, and about 0.6% sits in the top ten. The specimen sequenced was naive CD4+ T cells sorted from blood. V is TRBV27 and J is TRBJ1-2, with 10 nucleotides matching TRBD1. The clonotype originates from a human donor in good health. CDR3 residues: CASSLSGQGGLYGYTF. In DNA, the CDR3 is TGTGCCAGCAGTTTATCCGGACAGGGGGGACTCTATGGCTACACCTTC.